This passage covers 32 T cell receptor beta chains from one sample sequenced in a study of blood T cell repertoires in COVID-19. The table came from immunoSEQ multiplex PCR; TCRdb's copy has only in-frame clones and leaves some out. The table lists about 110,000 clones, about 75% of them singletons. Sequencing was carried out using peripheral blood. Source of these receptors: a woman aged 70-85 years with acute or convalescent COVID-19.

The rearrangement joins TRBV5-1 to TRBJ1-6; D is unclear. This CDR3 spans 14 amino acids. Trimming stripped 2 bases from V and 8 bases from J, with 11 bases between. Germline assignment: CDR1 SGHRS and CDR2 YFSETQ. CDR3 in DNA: TGCGCCAGCAGCTTCCCCGGCGGCGATTCACCCCTCCACTTT. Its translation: CASSFPGGDSPLHF.

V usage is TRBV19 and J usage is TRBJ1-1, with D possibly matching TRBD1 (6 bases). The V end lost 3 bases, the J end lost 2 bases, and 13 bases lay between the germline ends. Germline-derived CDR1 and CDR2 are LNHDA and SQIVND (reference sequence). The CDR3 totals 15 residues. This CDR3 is CASSIPQQGNTEAFF. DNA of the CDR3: TGTGCCAGTAGTATCCCACAACAGGGAAACACTGAAGCTTTCTTT.

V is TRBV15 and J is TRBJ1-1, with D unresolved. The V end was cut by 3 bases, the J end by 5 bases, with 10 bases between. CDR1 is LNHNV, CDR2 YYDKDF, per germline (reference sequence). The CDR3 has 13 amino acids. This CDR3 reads CATSSGRRTEAFF. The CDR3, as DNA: TGTGCCACCAGCAGTGGAAGGAGGACTGAAGCTTTCTTT.

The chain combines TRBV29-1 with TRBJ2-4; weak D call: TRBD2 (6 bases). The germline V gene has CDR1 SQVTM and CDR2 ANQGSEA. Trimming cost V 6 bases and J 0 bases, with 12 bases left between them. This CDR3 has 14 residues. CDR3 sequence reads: CSVFGTVAKNIQYF. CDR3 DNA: TGCAGCGTCTTCGGGACTGTAGCCAAAAACATTCAGTACTTC.

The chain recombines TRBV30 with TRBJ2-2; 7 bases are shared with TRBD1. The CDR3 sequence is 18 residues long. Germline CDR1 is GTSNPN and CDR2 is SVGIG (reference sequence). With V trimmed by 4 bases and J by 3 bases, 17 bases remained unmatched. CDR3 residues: CAWMGGTSIDRDTGELFF. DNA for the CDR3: TGTGCCTGGATGGGTGGGACATCGATAGACAGGGACACCGGGGAGCTGTTTTTT.

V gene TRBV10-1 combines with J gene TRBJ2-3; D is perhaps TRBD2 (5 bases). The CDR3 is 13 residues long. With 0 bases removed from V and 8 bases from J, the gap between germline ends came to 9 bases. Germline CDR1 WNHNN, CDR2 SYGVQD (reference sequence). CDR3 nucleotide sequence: TGCGCCAGCAGTGAGTCGCGGGCTGGTACGCAGTATTTT. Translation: CASSESRAGTQYF.

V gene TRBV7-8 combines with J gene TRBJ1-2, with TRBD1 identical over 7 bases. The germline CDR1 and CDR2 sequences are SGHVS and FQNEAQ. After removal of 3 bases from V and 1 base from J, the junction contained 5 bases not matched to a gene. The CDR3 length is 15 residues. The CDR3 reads CASSFRDSFNYGYTF. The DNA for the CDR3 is TGTGCCAGCAGCTTTAGGGACAGCTTTAACTATGGCTACACCTTC. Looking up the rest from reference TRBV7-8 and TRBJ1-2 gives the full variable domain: GAGVSQSPRYKVAKRGQDVALRCDPISGHVSLFWYQQALGQGPEFLTYFQNEAQLDKSGLPSDRFFAERPEGSVSTLKIQRTQQEDSAVYLCASSFRDSFNYGYTFGSGTRLTVV.

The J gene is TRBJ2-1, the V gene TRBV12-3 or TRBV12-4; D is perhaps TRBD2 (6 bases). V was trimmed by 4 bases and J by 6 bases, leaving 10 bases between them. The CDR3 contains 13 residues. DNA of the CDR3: TGTGCCAGCAGTTGGGGACTTGGCAATGAGCAGTTCTTC. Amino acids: CASSWGLGNEQFF.

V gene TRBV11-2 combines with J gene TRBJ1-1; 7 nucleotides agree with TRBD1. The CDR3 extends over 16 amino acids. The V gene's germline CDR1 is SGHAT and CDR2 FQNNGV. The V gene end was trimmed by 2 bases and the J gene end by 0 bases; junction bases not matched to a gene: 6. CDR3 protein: CASSLITGALNTEAFF. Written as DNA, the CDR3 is TGTGCCAGCAGCTTAATAACAGGGGCCCTGAACACTGAAGCTTTCTTT.

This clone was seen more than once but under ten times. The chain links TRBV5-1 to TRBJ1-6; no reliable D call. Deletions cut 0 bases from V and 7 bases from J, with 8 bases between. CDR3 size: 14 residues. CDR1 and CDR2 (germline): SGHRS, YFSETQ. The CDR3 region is CASSLAPQNSPLHF. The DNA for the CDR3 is TGCGCCAGCAGCTTGGCCCCGCAGAATTCACCCCTCCACTTT.

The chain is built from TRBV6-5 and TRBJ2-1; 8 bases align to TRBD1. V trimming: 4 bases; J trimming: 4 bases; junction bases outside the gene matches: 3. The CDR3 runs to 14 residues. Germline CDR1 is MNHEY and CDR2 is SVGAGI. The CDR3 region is CASSFNRGYNEQFF. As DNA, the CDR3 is TGTGCCAGCAGTTTTAACAGGGGGTACAATGAGCAGTTCTTC.

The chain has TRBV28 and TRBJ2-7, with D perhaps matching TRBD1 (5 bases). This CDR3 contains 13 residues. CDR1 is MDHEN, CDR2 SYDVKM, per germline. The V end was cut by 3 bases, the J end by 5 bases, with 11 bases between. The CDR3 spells CASSLPRQHEQYF. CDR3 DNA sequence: TGTGCCAGCAGTTTGCCGAGACAGCACGAGCAGTACTTC.

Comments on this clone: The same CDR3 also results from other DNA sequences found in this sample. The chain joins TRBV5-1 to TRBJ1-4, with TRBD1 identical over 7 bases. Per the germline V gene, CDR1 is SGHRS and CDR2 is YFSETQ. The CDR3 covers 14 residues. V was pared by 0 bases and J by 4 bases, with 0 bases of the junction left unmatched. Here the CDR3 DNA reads TGCGCCAGCAGCTTGGGACAGGGTAATGAAAAACTGTTTTTT. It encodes CASSLGQGNEKLFF.

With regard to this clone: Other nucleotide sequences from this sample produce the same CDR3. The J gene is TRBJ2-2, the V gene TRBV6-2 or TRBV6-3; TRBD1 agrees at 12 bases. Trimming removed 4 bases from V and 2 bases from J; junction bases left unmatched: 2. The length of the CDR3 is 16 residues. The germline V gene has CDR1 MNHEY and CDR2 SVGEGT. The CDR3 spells CASSSGQGANTGELFF. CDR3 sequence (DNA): TGTGCCAGCAGTTCGGGACAGGGGGCAAACACCGGGGAGCTGTTTTTT.

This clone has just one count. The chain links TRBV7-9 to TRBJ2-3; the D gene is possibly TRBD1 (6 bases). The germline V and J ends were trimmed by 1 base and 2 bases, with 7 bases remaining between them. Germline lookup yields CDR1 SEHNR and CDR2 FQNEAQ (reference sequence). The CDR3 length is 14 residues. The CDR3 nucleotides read TGTGCCAGCAGCTTAGGGACAGTCACAGATACGCAGTATTTT. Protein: CASSLGTVTDTQYF. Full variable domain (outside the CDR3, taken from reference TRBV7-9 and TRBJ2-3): DTGVSQNPRHKITKRGQNVTFRCDPISEHNRLYWYRQTLGQGPEFLTYFQNEAQLEKSRLLSDRFSAERPKGSFSTLEIQRTEQGDSAMYLCASSLGTVTDTQYFGPGTRLTVL.

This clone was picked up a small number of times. The chain's CDR3 is CASSQAAAGQGTNEQFF. The DNA for the CDR3 is TGCGCCAGCAGCCAAGCCGCAGCGGGACAGGGGACCAATGAGCAGTTCTTC. This chain joins TRBV4-3 and TRBJ2-1; 10 nucleotides agree with TRBD1. The germline gives CDR1 LGHNA, CDR2 YSLEER. There are 17 residues in the CDR3. V shed 1 base and J 6 bases; nucleotides not matched to a gene: 9.

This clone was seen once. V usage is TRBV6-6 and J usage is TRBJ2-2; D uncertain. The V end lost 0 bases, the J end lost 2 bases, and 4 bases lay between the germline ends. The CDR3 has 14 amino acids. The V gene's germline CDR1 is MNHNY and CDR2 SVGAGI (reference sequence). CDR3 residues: CASSYSLNTGELFF. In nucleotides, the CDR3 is TGTGCCAGCAGTTACTCTCTAAACACCGGGGAGCTGTTTTTT.

In DNA form, the CDR3 reads TGTGCCAGCAGTGTAGGGGGCCTCGGTACTGGAAACACCATATATTTT. Protein product: CASSVGGLGTGNTIYF. The chain combines TRBV25-1 with TRBJ1-3; 7 bases are a match to TRBD1. The CDR3 covers 16 residues. V lost 4 bases, J lost 2 bases, and 8 bases stayed unmatched. The germline CDR1 and CDR2 sequences are MGHDK and SYGVNS. The complete variable domain, with remaining parts taken from reference TRBV25-1 and TRBJ1-3, reads EADIYQTPRYLVIGTGKKITLECSQTMGHDKMYWYQQDPGMELHLIHYSYGVNSTEKGDLSSESTVSRIRTEHFPLTLESARPSHTSQYLCASSVGGLGTGNTIYFGEGSWLTVV.

The CDR3 loop is CASSVVPGGTGLGDFF. CDR3 nucleotide sequence: TGTGCCAGCAGCGTAGTGCCGGGGGGGACAGGGCTCGGCGATTTCTTT. This rearrangement joins TRBV9 to TRBJ1-1; 9 positions match TRBD1. The ends lost 0 bases at V and 13 bases at J; junction bases unmatched: 16. The CDR3 runs to 16 residues. Germline V gene lookup returns CDR1 SGDLS and CDR2 YYNGEE.

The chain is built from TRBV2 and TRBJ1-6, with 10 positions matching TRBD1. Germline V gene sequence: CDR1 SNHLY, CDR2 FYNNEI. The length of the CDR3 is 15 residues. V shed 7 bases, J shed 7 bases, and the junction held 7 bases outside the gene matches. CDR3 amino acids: CASIGTGVQNSPLHF. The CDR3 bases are TGTGCCAGCATTGGGACAGGGGTACAGAATTCACCCCTCCACTTT. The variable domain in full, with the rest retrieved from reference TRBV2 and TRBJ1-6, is EPEVTQTPSHQVTQMGQEVILRCVPISNHLYFYWYRQILGQKVEFLVSFYNNEISEKSEIFDDQFSVERPDGSNFTLKIRSTKLEDSAMYFCASIGTGVQNSPLHFGNGTRLTVT.

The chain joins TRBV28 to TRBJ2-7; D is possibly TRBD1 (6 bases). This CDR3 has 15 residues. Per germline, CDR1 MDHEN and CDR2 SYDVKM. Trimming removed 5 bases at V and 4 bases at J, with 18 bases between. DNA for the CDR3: TGTGCCAGCAGTCCCAACAGGGCCCCTTCTTACGAGCAGTACTTC. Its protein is CASSPNRAPSYEQYF.

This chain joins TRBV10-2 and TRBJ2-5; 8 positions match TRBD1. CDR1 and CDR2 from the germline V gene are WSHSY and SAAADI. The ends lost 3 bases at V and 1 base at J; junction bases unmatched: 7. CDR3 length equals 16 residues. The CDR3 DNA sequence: TGCGCCAGCAGTGACGACAGGGGTGCCCCCCAAGAGACCCAGTACTTC. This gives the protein CASSDDRGAPQETQYF.

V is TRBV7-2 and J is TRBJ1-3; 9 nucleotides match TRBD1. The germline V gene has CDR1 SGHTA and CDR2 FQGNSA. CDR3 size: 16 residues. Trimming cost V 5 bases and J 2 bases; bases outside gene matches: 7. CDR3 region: CASSRDRALAGNTIYF. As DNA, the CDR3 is TGTGCCAGCAGCCGGGACAGGGCTCTGGCTGGAAACACCATATATTTT.

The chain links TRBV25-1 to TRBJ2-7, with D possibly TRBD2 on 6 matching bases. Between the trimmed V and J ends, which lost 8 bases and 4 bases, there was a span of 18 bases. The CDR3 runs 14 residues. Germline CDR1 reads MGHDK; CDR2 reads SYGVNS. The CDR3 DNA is TGTGCCAGCGAGACACGGGAGCTGCCTTACGAGCAGTACTTC. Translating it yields CASETRELPYEQYF.

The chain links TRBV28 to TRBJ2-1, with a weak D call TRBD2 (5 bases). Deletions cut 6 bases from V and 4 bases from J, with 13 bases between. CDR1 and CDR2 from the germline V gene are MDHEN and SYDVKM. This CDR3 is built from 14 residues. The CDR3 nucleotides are TGTGCCAGCAGAAACGCCGAGCGGTACAATGAGCAGTTCTTC. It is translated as CASRNAERYNEQFF.

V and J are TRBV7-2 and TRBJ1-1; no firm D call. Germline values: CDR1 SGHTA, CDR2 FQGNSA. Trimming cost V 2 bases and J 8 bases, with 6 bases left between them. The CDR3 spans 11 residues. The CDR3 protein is CASSLTVEAFF. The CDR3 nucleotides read TGTGCCAGCAGCTTAACAGTCGAAGCTTTCTTT.

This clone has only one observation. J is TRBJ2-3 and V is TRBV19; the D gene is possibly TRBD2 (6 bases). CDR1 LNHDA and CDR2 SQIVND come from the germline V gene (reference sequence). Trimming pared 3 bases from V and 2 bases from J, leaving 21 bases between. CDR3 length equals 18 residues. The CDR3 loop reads CASSIRGVGGTHTDTQYF. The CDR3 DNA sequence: TGTGCCAGTAGTATTCGGGGAGTGGGGGGTACCCACACAGATACGCAGTATTTT.

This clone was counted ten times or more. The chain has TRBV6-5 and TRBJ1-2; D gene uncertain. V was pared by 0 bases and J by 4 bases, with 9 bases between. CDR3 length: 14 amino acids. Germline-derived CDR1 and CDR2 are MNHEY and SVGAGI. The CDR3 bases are TGTGCCAGCAGTTACTCAGGCCAGGTCTATGGCTACACCTTC. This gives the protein CASSYSGQVYGYTF.

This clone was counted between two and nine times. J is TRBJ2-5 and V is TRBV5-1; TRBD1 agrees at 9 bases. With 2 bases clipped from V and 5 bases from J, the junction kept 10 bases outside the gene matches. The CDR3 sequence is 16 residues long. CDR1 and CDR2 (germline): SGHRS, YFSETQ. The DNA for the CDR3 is TGCGCCAGCAGCTTTACCACACAGGGGGCGCGGGAGACCCAGTACTTC. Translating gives CASSFTTQGARETQYF.

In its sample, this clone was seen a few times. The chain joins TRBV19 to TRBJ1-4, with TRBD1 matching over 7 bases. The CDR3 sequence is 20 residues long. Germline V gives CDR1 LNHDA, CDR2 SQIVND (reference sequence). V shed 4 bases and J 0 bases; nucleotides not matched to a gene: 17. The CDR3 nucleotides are TGTGCCAGTAGTAGGCGTTCGGGACAGAGCAACATGGCAACTAATGAAAAACTGTTTTTT. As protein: CASSRRSGQSNMATNEKLFF. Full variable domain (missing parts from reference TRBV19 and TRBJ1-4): DGGITQSPKYLFRKEGQNVTLSCEQNLNHDAMYWYRQDPGQGLRLIYYSQIVNDFQKGDIAEGYSVSREKKESFPLTVTSAQKNPTAFYLCASSRRSGQSNMATNEKLFFGSGTQLSVL.

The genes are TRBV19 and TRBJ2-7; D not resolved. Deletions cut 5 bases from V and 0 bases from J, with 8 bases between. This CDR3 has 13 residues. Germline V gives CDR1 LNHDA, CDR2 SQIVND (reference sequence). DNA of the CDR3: TGTGCCAGTAGTCCCGACATCTCCTACGAGCAGTACTTC. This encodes CASSPDISYEQYF. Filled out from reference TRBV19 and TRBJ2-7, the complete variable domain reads DGGITQSPKYLFRKEGQNVTLSCEQNLNHDAMYWYRQDPGQGLRLIYYSQIVNDFQKGDIAEGYSVSREKKESFPLTVTSAQKNPTAFYLCASSPDISYEQYFGPGTRLTVT.

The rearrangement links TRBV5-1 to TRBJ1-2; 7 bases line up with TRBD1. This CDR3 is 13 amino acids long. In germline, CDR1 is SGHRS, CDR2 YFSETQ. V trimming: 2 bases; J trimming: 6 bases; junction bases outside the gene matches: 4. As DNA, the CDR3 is TGCGCCAGCAGCTTACAGGGGTGGGATGGCTACACCTTC. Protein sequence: CASSLQGWDGYTF.